This T cell receptor (beta chain) was identified in a study of T cell changes during pregnancy in multiple sclerosis. Libraries were prepared by immunoSEQ multiplex PCR; TCRdb keeps only in-frame clonotypes and omits some of them. The table includes around 100,000 clones, around 92% detected once. The CDR3 has 13 amino acids. Germline CDR1 is MNHEY and CDR2 is SMNVEV (reference sequence). After removal of 8 bases from V and 6 bases from J, the junction contained 6 bases not matched to a gene. This TCR was recovered from a female donor with multiple sclerosis, enrolled in a pregnancy study. The rearrangement links TRBV27 to TRBJ1-2; 10 bases are a match to TRBD1. Sequences were derived from peripheral blood, sampled after pregnancy. The CDR3 protein is CASGRGQGNGYTF. CDR3 DNA sequence: TGTGCCAGCGGGCGGGGACAGGGGAATGGCTACACCTTC.